This T cell receptor (beta chain) was observed in a study of T cell repertoires in cytomegalovirus infection. Study at large: Alongside well-studied HLA-B-restricted CMV epitopes, recently identified HLA-C-restricted CMV epitopes were also used. CMV infection plus the matching HLA type was flagged by public TCR beta signatures. Study-level points and caveats: Accumulated public TCR beta family frequency recognized individuals carrying CMV together with the relevant HLA.

Trimming left V 3 bases short and J 8 bases short, with 13 bases between. CDR3 length: 13 residues. The V gene's germline CDR1 is MDHEN and CDR2 SYDVKM. This clonotype was detected ten times or more. Its specificity is unknown. TCRdb used MiXCR to reprocess the reads, holding one entry per CDR3 protein. The sample contains approximately 1,000,000 distinct CDR3 sequences, approximately 31% of which appear only once. The receptor was derived from a human donor in good health (CMV status not recorded). Some clones in this sample may be carry-over from other donors' samples. The specimen was cultured CD8+ T cells from PBMCs, collected from culture after CMV antigen stimulation. V is TRBV28 and J is TRBJ1-2; no clear D gene. Written as DNA, the CDR3 is TGTGCCAGCAGTTTCGGCACCTCAGAAGGCTACACCTTC. This gives the protein CASSFGTSEGYTF.